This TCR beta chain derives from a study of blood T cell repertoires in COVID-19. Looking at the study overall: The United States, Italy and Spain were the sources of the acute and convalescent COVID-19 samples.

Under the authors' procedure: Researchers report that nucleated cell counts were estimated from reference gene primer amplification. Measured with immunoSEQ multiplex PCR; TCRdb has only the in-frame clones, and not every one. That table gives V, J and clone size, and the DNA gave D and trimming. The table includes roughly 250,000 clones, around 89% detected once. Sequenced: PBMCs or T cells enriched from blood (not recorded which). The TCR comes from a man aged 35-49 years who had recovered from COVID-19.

CDR3: CASSQLWTGSLGGYTF. The CDR3 region has the DNA TGCGCCAGCAGCCAATTGTGGACAGGTAGCCTCGGGGGCTACACCTTC. The chain uses TRBV4-1 and TRBJ1-2; TRBD1 matches at 7 bases. Germline V gene sequence: CDR1 MGHRA, CDR2 YSYEKL. V trimming: 2 bases; J trimming: 8 bases; junction bases outside the gene matches: 14. This CDR3 spans 16 amino acids.